This TCR beta chain was sequenced for a study of control samples from healthy donors and cancer patients. There are 13 residues in the CDR3. Trimming took 2 bases from V and 3 from J, leaving 7 bases between them. Data came from immunoSEQ multiplex PCR; TCRdb stores just in-frame clones and leaves some out. In the table there are over 85,000 clones, roughly nine tenths of which are singletons. The specimen sequenced was blood. The sequence came from a woman younger than 30 in good health. The V and J genes are TRBV12-3 or TRBV12-4 and TRBJ1-2; the D is unclear. CDR3 in amino acids: CASSLLLDYGYTF. The CDR3 DNA follows: TGTGCCAGCAGTTTACTTCTCGACTATGGCTACACCTTC.